The T cell receptor beta chain under discussion was sequenced for a study of blood T cell repertoires in COVID-19. Unmatched junction bases numbered 9, after V lost 4 bases and J lost 7 bases. Germline-derived CDR1 and CDR2 are WNHNN and SYGVQD (reference sequence). The CDR3 runs 15 residues. Original processing notes: The assay estimated nucleated cells by amplifying reference gene primers. Clones were read by immunoSEQ multiplex PCR, and TCRdb kept only the in-frame ones, dropping some. V, J and clone size are those of that table, while D and trimming were read from the DNA. The sample contains 400,000 to 500,000 clones, 86% of which appear only once. This clone was counted only a few times.

The genes are TRBV10-1 and TRBJ2-1; 8 positions match TRBD1. Source material: peripheral blood. This receptor was identified in a woman aged 25 to 39 with active or convalescent COVID-19. The CDR3 is CASSVDRGRVNEQFF. The CDR3 bases are TGCGCCAGCAGTGTTGACAGGGGAAGGGTAAATGAGCAGTTCTTC.